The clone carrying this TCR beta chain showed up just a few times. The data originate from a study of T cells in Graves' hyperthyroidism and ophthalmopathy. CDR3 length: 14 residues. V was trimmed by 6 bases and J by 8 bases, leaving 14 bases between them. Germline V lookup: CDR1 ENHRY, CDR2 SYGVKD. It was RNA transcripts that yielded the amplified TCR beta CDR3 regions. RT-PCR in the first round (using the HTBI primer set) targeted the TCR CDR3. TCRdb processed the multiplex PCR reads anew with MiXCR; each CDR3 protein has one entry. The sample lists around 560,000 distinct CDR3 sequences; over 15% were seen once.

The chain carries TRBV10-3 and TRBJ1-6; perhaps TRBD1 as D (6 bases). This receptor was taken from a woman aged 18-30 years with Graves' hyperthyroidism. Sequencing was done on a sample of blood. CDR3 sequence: CAISGGQRDSPLHF. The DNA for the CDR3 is TGTGCCATCAGCGGAGGACAGCGTGATTCACCCCTCCACTTT.